This TCR beta chain was observed in a study of shared clonotypes between healthy human individuals. CDR1 MDHEN and CDR2 SYDVKM come from the germline V gene. Unmatched junction bases numbered 7, after V lost 11 bases and J lost 5 bases. The CDR3 is 13 amino acids. Clones were read by immunoSEQ multiplex PCR, and TCRdb kept only the in-frame ones, dropping some. The sample includes about 2.4 million clones, roughly 93% of them seen just once. The receptor was derived from a young man in good health. Some clones in this sample may be carry-over from other donors' samples. The sample taken for sequencing was naive CD4+ T cells from PBMCs. Noted subset: CD45RA+ positively selected. The chain links TRBV28 to TRBJ1-1; 11 bases are shared with TRBD1. The CDR3 is CACEGQGGTEAFF. The CDR3 DNA reads as TGTGCCTGTGAGGGACAGGGGGGAACTGAAGCTTTCTTT.